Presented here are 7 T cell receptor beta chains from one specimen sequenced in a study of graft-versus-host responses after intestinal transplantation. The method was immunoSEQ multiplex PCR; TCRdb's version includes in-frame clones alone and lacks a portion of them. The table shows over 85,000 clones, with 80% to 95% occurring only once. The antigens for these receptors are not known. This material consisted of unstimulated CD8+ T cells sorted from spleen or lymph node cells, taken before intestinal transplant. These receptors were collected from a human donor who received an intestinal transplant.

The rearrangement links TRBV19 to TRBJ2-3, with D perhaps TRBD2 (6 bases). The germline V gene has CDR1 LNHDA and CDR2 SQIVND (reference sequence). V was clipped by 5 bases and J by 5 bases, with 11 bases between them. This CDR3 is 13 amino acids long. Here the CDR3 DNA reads TGTGCCAGTAGTTCGGGAGCCATAGATACGCAGTATTTT. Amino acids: CASSSGAIDTQYF.

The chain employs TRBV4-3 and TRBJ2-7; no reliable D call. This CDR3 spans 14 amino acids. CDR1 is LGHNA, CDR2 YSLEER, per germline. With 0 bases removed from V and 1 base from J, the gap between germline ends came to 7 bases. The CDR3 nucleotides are TGCGCCAGCAGCCAAGAGGCCAGATCCTACGAGCAGTACTTC. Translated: CASSQEARSYEQYF.

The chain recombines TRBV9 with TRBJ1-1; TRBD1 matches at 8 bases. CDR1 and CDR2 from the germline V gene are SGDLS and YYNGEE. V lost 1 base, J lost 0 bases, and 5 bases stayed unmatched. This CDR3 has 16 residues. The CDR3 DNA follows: TGTGCCAGCAGCGTACAGGGGGCCCAAATGAACACTGAAGCTTTCTTT. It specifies CASSVQGAQMNTEAFF.

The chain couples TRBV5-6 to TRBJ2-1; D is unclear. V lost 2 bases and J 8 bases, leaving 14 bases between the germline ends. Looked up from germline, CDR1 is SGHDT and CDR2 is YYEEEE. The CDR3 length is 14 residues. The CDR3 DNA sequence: TGTGCCAGCAGCTTTCCGACGGAGAACTATGAGCAGTTCTTC. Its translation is CASSFPTENYEQFF.

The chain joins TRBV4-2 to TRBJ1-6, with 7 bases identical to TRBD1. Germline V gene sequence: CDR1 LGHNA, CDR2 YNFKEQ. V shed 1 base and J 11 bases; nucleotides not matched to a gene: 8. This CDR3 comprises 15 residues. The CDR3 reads CASSQVDRMNTPLHF. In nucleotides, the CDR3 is TGTGCCAGCAGCCAAGTGGACAGGATGAACACACCCCTCCACTTT.

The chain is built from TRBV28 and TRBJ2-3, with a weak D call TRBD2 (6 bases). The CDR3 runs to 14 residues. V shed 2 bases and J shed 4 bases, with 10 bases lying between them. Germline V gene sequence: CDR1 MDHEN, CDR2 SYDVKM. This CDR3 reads CASSLRLDPDTQYF. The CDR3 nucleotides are TGTGCCAGCAGTTTACGACTAGATCCAGATACGCAGTATTTT.

The CDR3 DNA reads as TGTGCCAGCAGCGAGCAGGGTGTCACCGGGGAGCTGTTTTTT. Translating it yields CASSEQGVTGELFF. The chain has TRBV9 and TRBJ2-2, with a tentative D call TRBD1 (5 bases). From germline, CDR1 is SGDLS and CDR2 YYNGEE. The CDR3 loop spans 14 amino acids. V lost 3 bases and J lost 4, with 10 bases in between.